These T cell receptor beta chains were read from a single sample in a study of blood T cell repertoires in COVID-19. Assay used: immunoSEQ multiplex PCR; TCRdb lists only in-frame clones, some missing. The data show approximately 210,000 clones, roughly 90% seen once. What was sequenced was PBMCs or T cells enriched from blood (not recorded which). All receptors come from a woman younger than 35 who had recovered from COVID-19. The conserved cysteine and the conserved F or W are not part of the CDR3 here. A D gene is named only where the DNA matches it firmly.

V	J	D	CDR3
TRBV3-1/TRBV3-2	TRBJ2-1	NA	ASSLGGEQF
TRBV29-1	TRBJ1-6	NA	SVQEGSYNSPLH
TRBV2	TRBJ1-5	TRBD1	ASSGDRESNQPQH
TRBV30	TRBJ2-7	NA	AWSATTLYEQY
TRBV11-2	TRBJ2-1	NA	ASSLDTGQQF
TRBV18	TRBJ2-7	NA	ASSRGQDSYEQY
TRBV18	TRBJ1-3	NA	ASSPSGSRQNTIY
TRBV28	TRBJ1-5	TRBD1	ASSPRMRGPIQPQH
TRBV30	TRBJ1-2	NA	AWHKSIAANYT
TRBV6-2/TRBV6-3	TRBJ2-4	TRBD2	ASSSGGALGGNIQY
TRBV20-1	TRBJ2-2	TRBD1	SASGTGSFTGELF
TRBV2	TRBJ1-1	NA	ASRGAAGEAF
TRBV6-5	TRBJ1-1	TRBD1	ASRKGQGWAEAF
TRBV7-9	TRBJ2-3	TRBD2	ASSLFLAGGIADTQY
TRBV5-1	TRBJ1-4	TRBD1	ASSRGTGAEKLF
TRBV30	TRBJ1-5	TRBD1	AWSVFSGGNQPQH
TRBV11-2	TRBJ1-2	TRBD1	ASSSRQGPNYGYT
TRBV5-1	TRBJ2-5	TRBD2	ASSPGGWYQETQY
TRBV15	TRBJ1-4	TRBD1	ATSSLPGQVEKLF
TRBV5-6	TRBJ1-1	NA	ASSLQDLNTEAF
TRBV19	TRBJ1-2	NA	ASSMRGSANYGYT
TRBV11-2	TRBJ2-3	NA	ASSTGQGGGTDTQY
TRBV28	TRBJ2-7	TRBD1	ASSKGARYEQY
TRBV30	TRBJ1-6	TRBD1	AWETGYLSPLH
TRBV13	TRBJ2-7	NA	ASSSTTPSTDSFSYEQY
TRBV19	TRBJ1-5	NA	ASSPLNQPQH
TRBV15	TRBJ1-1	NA	ATSRPFESTEAF
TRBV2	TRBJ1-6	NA	ASSSDGDSPLH
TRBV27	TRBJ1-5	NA	ASSTRSRQPQH
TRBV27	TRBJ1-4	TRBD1	ASRQGAYEKLF
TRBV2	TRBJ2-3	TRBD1	ASSSRTGQALADTQY
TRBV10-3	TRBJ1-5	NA	AISESRGGGNQPQH
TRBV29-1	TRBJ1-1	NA	SVLAPSADTEAF
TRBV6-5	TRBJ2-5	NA	ASSPGLGETQY
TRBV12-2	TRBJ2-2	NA	ASRRTGGDTGELF
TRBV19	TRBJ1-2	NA	ASRFGTADGYT
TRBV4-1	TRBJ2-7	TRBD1	ASSQVSGTGGGEQY
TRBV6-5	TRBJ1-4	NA	ATREAGPEKLF
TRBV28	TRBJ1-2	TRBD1	ASSSPTGGNYGYT
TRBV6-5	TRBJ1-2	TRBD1	ASSPTGINYGYT
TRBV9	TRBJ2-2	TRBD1	ASSVSRSGTGRPGELF
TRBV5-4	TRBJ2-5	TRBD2	ASSIRLAGAQGETQY
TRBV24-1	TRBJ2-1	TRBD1	ATSDSGTGHNEQF
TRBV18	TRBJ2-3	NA	ASSPGYGGTDTQY
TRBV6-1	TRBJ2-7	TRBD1	ASSEGTGGYEQY
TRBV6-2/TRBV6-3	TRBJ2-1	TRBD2	ASSYTLANEQF
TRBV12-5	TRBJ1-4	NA	ASGLGGSGEKLF
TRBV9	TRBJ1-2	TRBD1	ASSTNLGGQGSGYT
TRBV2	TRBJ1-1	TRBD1	ASSEGQGWTEAF
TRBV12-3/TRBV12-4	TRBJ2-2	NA	ASTPNPAGELF
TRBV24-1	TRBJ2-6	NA	ATSDLTDSGANVLT
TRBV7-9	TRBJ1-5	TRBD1	ASSKTGGASGSNQPQH
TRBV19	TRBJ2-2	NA	ASSIAHLSTANTGELF
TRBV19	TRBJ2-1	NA	ASSNGLGDYNEQF
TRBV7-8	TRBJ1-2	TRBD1	ASSLQGDYGYT
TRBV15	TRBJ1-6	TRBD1	ATSRVTGTGSPLH
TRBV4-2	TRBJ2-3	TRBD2	ASSRRLAGGQLGPDTQY